The entry that follows covers one TCR beta chain sequence. Its antigen is not identified. The donors were healthy bone marrow donors. The PCR employed 60 Vbeta primers together with 13 Jbeta primers. Clones were read by immunoSEQ multiplex PCR, and TCRdb kept only the in-frame ones, dropping some. The table shows nearly 110,000 clones, with more than 75% occurring only once. This sample is part of a study of cytomegalovirus exposure and HLA in healthy donors. General observations from the study: 16,951 TCR beta sequences were associated with HLA alleles at 0.05 false discovery rate in a later analysis. Listed as cytomegalovirus-associated were roughly 180 TCR beta chains.

The sample taken for sequencing was PBMCs. This sequence was found in a woman in her 50s in good health and CMV-seropositive.

The chain's CDR3 is CASSQDRVNEQFF. The CDR3 DNA follows: TGTGCCAGCAGCCAAGATCGAGTTAATGAGCAGTTCTTC. The V gene is TRBV14, the J gene TRBJ2-1; D remains unclear. The CDR3 consists of 13 residues. The V gene's germline CDR1 is SGHDN and CDR2 FVKESK. With 0 bases removed from V and 7 bases from J, the gap between germline ends came to 7 bases.